Below are 32 T cell receptor beta chains sequenced from a single sample in a study of OX40 agonist ivuxolimab in advanced cancers. Produced via immunoSEQ multiplex PCR; TCRdb's table is partial and in-frame only. The sample yields over 30,000 clones, 82% seen once. The sequencing here drew on CD4+ or CD8+ T cells sorted from blood, taken in a trial of the OX40 agonist ivuxolimab. These receptors all come from an adult with an advanced solid tumor such as melanoma, head and neck, liver or kidney cancer.

The chain links TRBV2 to TRBJ2-5, with 7 bases matching TRBD1. CDR1 and CDR2 (germline): SNHLY, FYNNEI. The length of the CDR3 is 14 residues. J lost 5 bases, V lost 6 bases, and 9 bases had no gene match. The CDR3 here is CASRQKGAAETQYF. The CDR3 DNA sequence: TGTGCCAGCAGACAAAAGGGGGCGGCGGAGACCCAGTACTTC.

V gene TRBV4-1 combines with J gene TRBJ2-1; 8 nucleotides align to TRBD2. Germline V gene lookup returns CDR1 MGHRA and CDR2 YSYEKL. Unmatched junction bases numbered 8, after V lost 0 bases and J lost 7 bases. The CDR3 spans 16 residues. The CDR3 coding sequence is TGCGCCAGCAGCCAAGATGTAGCGGGATTTCGGAATGAGCAGTTCTTC. Translated, it gives CASSQDVAGFRNEQFF.

The gene calls are TRBV9 and TRBJ1-1; D is unresolved. In germline, CDR1 is SGDLS, CDR2 YYNGEE. Trimming took off 0 bases at V and 1 base at J, with 7 bases between the two ends. The CDR3 spans 14 residues. CDR3 coding DNA: TGTGCCAGCAGCGTAGAATTGAGGAACACTGAAGCTTTCTTT. Protein product: CASSVELRNTEAFF.

The CDR3 spells CASSNRGQGNQPQHF. CDR3 DNA: TGTGCCAGCAGCAATCGAGGACAGGGGAATCAGCCCCAGCATTTT. The V and J genes are TRBV28 and TRBJ1-5; 9 bases fit TRBD1. From germline, CDR1 is MDHEN and CDR2 SYDVKM. Germline trimming cut 6 bases from V and 4 bases from J; bases unmatched to any gene: 7. The CDR3 sequence is 15 residues long.

This clone was counted between two and nine times. The J gene is TRBJ2-5, the V gene TRBV2; D is unclear. With 1 base removed from V and 5 bases from J, the gap between germline ends came to 11 bases. The germline V gene encodes CDR1 SNHLY and CDR2 FYNNEI. The CDR3 loop spans 14 amino acids. CDR3 coding DNA: TGTGCCAGCAGTGAAGAGGGTCCGAGGGAGACCCAGTACTTC. Protein: CASSEEGPRETQYF.

V and J are TRBV7-2 and TRBJ2-5; D is unresolved. The V gene's germline CDR1 is SGHTA and CDR2 FQGNSA. The germline V and J ends were trimmed by 0 bases and 10 bases, with 6 bases remaining between them. The CDR3 length is 11 residues. In nucleotides, the CDR3 is TGTGCCAGCAGCTTAGCAGAGCTCCAGTACTTC. It specifies CASSLAELQYF.

A note on this clone: The same CDR3 can be traced to other DNA sequences in this sample. The V gene is TRBV11-2, the J gene TRBJ1-1; possibly TRBD1 for D (5 bases). Trimming shortened V by 1 base and J by 0 bases, and 21 bases separated the two germline ends. In germline, CDR1 is SGHAT, CDR2 FQNNGV. This CDR3 contains 19 residues. The CDR3 sequence is CASSLAPGGLGEVNTEAFF. In DNA form, the CDR3 reads TGTGCCAGCAGCTTAGCCCCGGGGGGTCTGGGGGAGGTGAACACTGAAGCTTTCTTT.

This clone was found a few times. CDR3: CASSLGTGGANGYTF. Written as DNA, the CDR3 is TGTGCCAGCAGCTTAGGTACAGGGGGCGCAAATGGCTACACCTTC. This sequence joins TRBV13 and TRBJ1-2; TRBD1 matches at 9 bases. Losses at the gene ends were 0 bases for V and 6 bases for J; bases not matched to a gene: 5. This CDR3 has 15 amino acids. CDR1 PRHDT and CDR2 FYEKMQ come from the germline V gene (reference sequence). The whole variable domain, remainder taken from reference TRBV13 and TRBJ1-2, is AAGVIQSPRHLIKEKRETATLKCYPIPRHDTVYWYQQGPGQDPQFLISFYEKMQSDKGSIPDRFSAQQFSDYHSELNMSSLELGDSALYFCASSLGTGGANGYTFGSGTRLTVV.

This chain links TRBV13 with TRBJ2-3; D gene uncertain. Trimming cost V 1 base and J 2 bases, with 10 bases left between them. The CDR3 consists of 15 residues. The V gene's germline CDR1 is PRHDT and CDR2 FYEKMQ (reference sequence). The chain's CDR3 is CASSLDGSSTDTQYF. The CDR3 DNA is TGTGCCAGCAGCTTAGATGGCTCCTCCACAGATACGCAGTATTTT. The complete variable domain, with remaining parts taken from reference TRBV13 and TRBJ2-3, reads AAGVIQSPRHLIKEKRETATLKCYPIPRHDTVYWYQQGPGQDPQFLISFYEKMQSDKGSIPDRFSAQQFSDYHSELNMSSLELGDSALYFCASSLDGSSTDTQYFGPGTRLTVL.

The chain uses TRBV6-6 and TRBJ2-7; no clear D. CDR1 and CDR2 (germline): MNHNY, SVGAGI (reference sequence). Between the trimmed V and J ends, which lost 6 bases and 0 bases, there was a span of 6 bases. The CDR3 covers 12 residues. CDR3 region: CASSATSYEQYF. The CDR3 nucleotides are TGTGCCAGCAGCGCTACCTCCTACGAGCAGTACTTC.

This sequence joins TRBV7-6 and TRBJ1-1; D not certain. V lost 1 base and J lost 0, with 3 bases in between. This CDR3 is 13 amino acids long. From germline, CDR1 is SGHVS and CDR2 FNYEAQ. CDR3 nucleotides: TGTGCCAGCAGCTTAGAAATGAACACTGAAGCTTTCTTT. As protein: CASSLEMNTEAFF.

This chain connects TRBV11-1 to TRBJ2-7; D gene ambiguous. The CDR3 covers 14 residues. CDR1 SGHAT and CDR2 FQDESV come from the germline V gene (reference sequence). The V end was cut by 4 bases, the J end by 3 bases, with 13 bases between. CDR3 nucleotide sequence: TGTGCCAGCAGCTCCCCCCCCGTAAACTACGAGCAGTACTTC. This encodes CASSSPPVNYEQYF.

With regard to this clone: Other DNA sequences in this specimen translate into the identical CDR3. V and J are TRBV5-1 and TRBJ1-5; D possibly corresponds to TRBD1 (5 bases). V was clipped by 0 bases and J by 2 bases, with 6 bases between them. The length of the CDR3 is 14 residues. The germline gives CDR1 SGHRS, CDR2 YFSETQ. In DNA, the CDR3 is TGCGCCAGCAGCTTGGGGGGCCGCAATCAGCCCCAGCATTTT. The encoded protein is CASSLGGRNQPQHF.

In this sample, this clone turned up once. The chain has TRBV5-1 and TRBJ2-6; D gene ambiguous. Germline-derived CDR1 and CDR2 are SGHRS and YFSETQ. The CDR3 has 15 residues. The germline V and J ends were trimmed by 4 bases and 3 bases, with 11 bases remaining between them. The CDR3 spells CASSTTVGGANVLTF. The DNA of the CDR3 is TGCGCCAGCAGCACCACGGTTGGTGGGGCCAACGTCCTGACTTTC.

The chain uses TRBV29-1 and TRBJ1-1, with 9 bases identical to TRBD1. Germline V CDR1 and CDR2: SQVTM, ANQGSEA. This CDR3 comprises 13 residues. After removal of 6 bases from V and 1 base from J, the junction contained 3 bases not matched to a gene. This CDR3 is CSVNRGQNTEAFF. DNA of the CDR3: TGCAGCGTAAACAGGGGGCAGAACACTGAAGCTTTCTTT.

CDR3 nucleotide sequence: TGCGCCAGCAGCTACCTAGCGGGGGGGACAACAGATACGCAGTATTTT. Translating it yields CASSYLAGGTTDTQYF. This chain uses TRBV5-1 with TRBJ2-3; 12 bases map to TRBD2. CDR1 is SGHRS and CDR2 is YFSETQ in the germline V gene. The CDR3 length is 16 residues. Losses at the gene ends were 3 bases for V and 3 bases for J; bases not matched to a gene: 5.

V and J are TRBV6-9 and TRBJ2-3, with 12 positions matching TRBD1. The germline V gene encodes CDR1 MNHGY and CDR2 SVAAGI. Germline trimming cut 4 bases from V and 3 bases from J; bases unmatched to any gene: 2. CDR3 size: 15 residues. This CDR3 reads CASSWDRGQTDTQYF. The DNA of the CDR3 is TGTGCCAGCAGTTGGGACAGGGGGCAAACAGATACGCAGTATTTT.

The CDR3 spells CASSPRAGGLDIQETQYF. The CDR3 DNA is TGTGCCAGCAGCCCCCGCGCGGGGGGACTAGATATACAAGAGACCCAGTACTTC. The rearrangement links TRBV4-2 to TRBJ2-5; 8 nucleotides agree with TRBD2. The CDR3 consists of 18 residues. Germline V gene lookup returns CDR1 LGHNA and CDR2 YNFKEQ. With 4 bases clipped from V and 2 bases from J, the junction kept 15 bases outside the gene matches.

Of note for this clone: Since a much larger clone is just one base distant, this may be a read error. The genes are TRBV5-4 and TRBJ2-7; D perhaps matches TRBD2 (5 bases). Per germline, CDR1 SGHNT and CDR2 YYREEE (reference sequence). The CDR3 has 13 amino acids. CDR3 DNA: TGTGCCGGCAGCTTGGCGGGTGGGGACGAGCAGTACTTC. Its translation is CAGSLAGGDEQYF.

The V gene is TRBV28, the J gene TRBJ1-2; TRBD1 agrees at 9 bases. CDR3 length: 16 amino acids. Germline values: CDR1 MDHEN, CDR2 SYDVKM. The V and J ends lost 6 bases and 3 bases, in that order; junction bases with no gene match: 11. CDR3 region: CASRTNNRGLDYGYTF. The CDR3 DNA is TGTGCCAGCAGAACCAATAACAGGGGGCTCGACTATGGCTACACCTTC.

This sequence joins TRBV6-1 and TRBJ2-5; unclear D gene. The germline gives CDR1 MNHNS, CDR2 SASEGT. The CDR3 totals 11 residues. Between the trimmed V and J ends, which lost 7 bases and 5 bases, there was a span of 8 bases. For the CDR3, the DNA is TGTGCCAGCACTATACGGGAGACCCAGTACTTC. This encodes CASTIRETQYF.

The rearrangement uses TRBV28 and TRBJ2-2, with a possible D match to TRBD1 (6 bases). With 2 bases removed from V and 3 bases from J, the gap between germline ends came to 10 bases. The CDR3 consists of 15 residues. Germline V gene sequence: CDR1 MDHEN, CDR2 SYDVKM. The CDR3 sequence: CASSLVAGDTGELFF. CDR3 nucleotides: TGTGCCAGCAGTTTAGTTGCAGGGGACACCGGGGAGCTGTTTTTT. The full variable domain, in which reference TRBV28 and TRBJ2-2 provide the parts outside the CDR3, is DVKVTQSSRYLVKRTGEKVFLECVQDMDHENMFWYRQDPGLGLRLIYFSYDVKMKEKGDIPEGYSVSREKKERFSLILESASTNQTSMYLCASSLVAGDTGELFFGEGSRLTVL.

Here the CDR3 DNA reads TGTGCCAGCTCACCTATCGGACCCGGTATCAATCAGCCCCAGCATTTT. Translating it yields CASSPIGPGINQPQHF. The chain couples TRBV18 to TRBJ1-5, with D uncertain. Germline V gene lookup returns CDR1 KGHSH and CDR2 LQKENI. V was clipped by 3 bases and J by 3 bases, with 15 bases between them. The CDR3 consists of 16 residues.

CDR3 region: CATSRDRDRGRTGELFF. The CDR3 region has the DNA TGTGCCACCAGCAGAGATCGGGACAGGGGGAGGACCGGGGAGCTGTTTTTT. The chain is built from TRBV15 and TRBJ2-2; 11 bases are shared with TRBD1. Germline CDR1 is LNHNV and CDR2 is YYDKDF (reference sequence). V lost 0 bases and J lost 5; bases outside the gene matches: 5. There are 17 residues in the CDR3.

The chain carries TRBV27 and TRBJ2-5; 7 bases are shared with TRBD1. Per the germline V gene, CDR1 is MNHEY and CDR2 is SMNVEV (reference sequence). The CDR3 has 16 residues. Trimming took 3 bases from V and 1 from J; bases not matched to a gene: 8. The chain's CDR3 is CASSLGAGTVQETQYF. CDR3 DNA sequence: TGTGCCAGCAGTTTGGGTGCCGGGACAGTCCAAGAGACCCAGTACTTC.

The chain is built from TRBV4-2 and TRBJ1-1; 12 positions match TRBD1. The CDR3 has 18 amino acids. Per the germline V gene, CDR1 is LGHNA and CDR2 is YNFKEQ. The junction had 11 bases not matched to a gene; V was cut back by 3 bases and J by 3 bases. CDR3 DNA sequence: TGTGCCAGCAGCCACTACCTCTTGGGACAGGGGGCCGACACTGAAGCTTTCTTT. Protein sequence: CASSHYLLGQGADTEAFF.

This chain links TRBV28 with TRBJ1-1, with D unresolved. V was trimmed by 4 bases and J by 4 bases, leaving 13 bases between them. Germline CDR1 is MDHEN and CDR2 is SYDVKM. This CDR3 has 14 residues. For the CDR3, the DNA is TGTGCCAGCAGTTCCCCGGCCGAGGGCACTGAAGCTTTCTTT. Amino acids: CASSSPAEGTEAFF.

This chain joins TRBV7-8 and TRBJ1-5, with D perhaps TRBD1 (6 bases). Looked up from germline, CDR1 is SGHVS and CDR2 is FQNEAQ. This CDR3 is built from 15 residues. Trimming took off 0 bases at V and 6 bases at J, with 12 bases between the two ends. The CDR3 is CASSLAPGASQPQHF. CDR3 nucleotides: TGTGCCAGCAGCTTAGCTCCGGGGGCCAGTCAGCCCCAGCATTTT.

Notes on this clone: An end of the junction differs from the germline gene, which may be a read error. The chain has TRBV30 and TRBJ2-2; TRBD2 might be the D (7 bases). Germline CDR1 is GTSNPN and CDR2 is SVGIG (reference sequence). The CDR3 runs 11 residues. The CDR3 here is CAGRGNGELFF. DNA for the CDR3: TGTGCCGGGAGGGGGAACGGGGAGCTGTTTTTT.

The CDR3: CAWNGGSYEQYF. The CDR3 nucleotides read TGTGCCTGGAATGGGGGTTCCTACGAGCAGTACTTC. This sequence joins TRBV30 and TRBJ2-7; either TRBD1 or TRBD2 may supply D (5 bases each). Germline assignment: CDR1 GTSNPN and CDR2 SVGIG (reference sequence). The ends were cut back, 4 bases at V and 1 base at J, with 8 bases in the middle. CDR3 length: 12 amino acids.

The genes are TRBV27 and TRBJ1-6; tentative D call: TRBD1 (6 bases). CDR3 size: 12 residues. V lost 5 bases to trimming and J lost 7 bases, with 6 bases between them. CDR1 and CDR2 from the germline V gene are MNHEY and SMNVEV (reference sequence). CDR3 nucleotide sequence: TGTGCCAGCAGTGGGGGCAATTCACCCCTCCACTTT. Its protein product is CASSGGNSPLHF.

V usage is TRBV11-2 and J usage is TRBJ2-5; TRBD1 agrees at 7 bases. The ends lost 2 bases at V and 1 base at J; junction bases unmatched: 7. The germline V gene encodes CDR1 SGHAT and CDR2 FQNNGV. CDR3 length: 16 amino acids. CDR3 nucleotides: TGTGCCAGCAGCTTATCCGGGACAGCGATCCAAGAGACCCAGTACTTC. It yields the protein CASSLSGTAIQETQYF. Combining the CDR3 with reference TRBV11-2 and TRBJ2-5 gives the whole variable domain EAGVAQSPRYKIIEKRQSVAFWCNPISGHATLYWYQQILGQGPKLLIQFQNNGVVDDSQLPKDRFSAERLKGVDSTLKIQPAKLEDSAVYLCASSLSGTAIQETQYFGPGTRLLVL.